This T cell receptor (beta chain) comes out of a study of shared clonotypes between healthy human individuals (dated by TCRdb to 2018 to 2021). For the study in its entirety: Three men and two women, aged 18 to 49 years, made up the cohort. Leukapheresis yielded between about 0.94 and 8.9 billion PBMCs per donor. Blood TCR repertoires of five healthy adults were deeply sequenced to estimate repertoire size and the extent of clonotype sharing between individuals. To increase sequencing depth and limit assay-specific biases, TCR repertoire library preparation and sequencing were carried out by different laboratories using diverse techniques.

Healthy HIV-negative adults with no recently reported acute infections or vaccinations were included as donors. Every donor was a Caucasian adult residing in Nashville, Tennessee, USA. For unsorted samples, 90 million or so PBMCs were counted and genomic DNA was extracted with the QIAamp DNA Blood Mini kit. Blood was collected by leukapheresis, and PBMCs were isolated by Ficoll-Histopaque density gradient centrifugation and then cryopreserved in liquid nitrogen vapor phase. The CDR3, cysteine through phenylalanine, is 14 amino acids long. Of the read, only the CDR3 DNA is kept; its 42 bases are in frame from base 1. The investigation overall reported the following: Only blood was sampled, and tissue TCR repertoires likely differ from those in blood. The small number of donors limited the genetic and exposure-history diversity represented. Based on pairwise subsampling, the degree of clonotype sharing among donors was expected to be affected by sequencing depth.

Concerning this clone itself: It lacks a known antigen. No clone much larger than this one lies a single base away; base qualities are absent.

Using the deep immunoSEQ assay, TCR CDR3 regions were amplified from genomic DNA by multiplex PCR. Extracted genomic DNA from each cell subset was spread evenly across all wells of several immunoSEQ 96-well plates, with each plate serving as a replicate. For unsorted PBMC, approximately 300 ng of genomic DNA, equivalent to roughly 30,000 T cell genomes, went into each replicate PCR. Unsorted PBMC genomic DNA was sequenced across ten immunoSEQ deep assay plates. Purified libraries were quantified with a Qubit 3.0 fluorometer, sized on a Bioanalyzer 2100, and re-quantified with the KAPA Library Quantification kit. Each immunoSEQ 96-well plate was sequenced on its own single-read 150-cycle Illumina NextSeq 550 flow cell. The paper's processing steps were these. Because only junctional sequences without quality scores were contained in the immunoSEQ output, filtering matching that applied to full-length reads could not be performed. Sequences were annotated with PyIR, a Python wrapper for IgBLAST v1.9, and V/J genes and CDR3 were assigned using IMGT germline references. Any read was removed if the V/J assignment was weak (E-value above 1e-6), the CDR3 was missing, or the read contained stop codons, out-of-frame junctions, or ambiguous translated residues. A V3J clonotype was defined by an identical inferred V gene, J gene, and CDR3 amino acid sequence. Percentage overlap between repertoires was computed as shared unique clonotypes divided by the size of the smaller repertoire. Three approaches were used to assess repertoire richness: RTK rarefaction, the Chao1 estimator, and Recon v2.1 estimates of unobserved clonotypes. This immuneACCESS table, as held by TCRdb, lists in-frame sequences with V and J called but not all clones. Of the missing ones, under half trace to an unresolved V gene in checked studies; the others have no known cause. From that table come the V and J calls and clone size; the DNA was used to work out D and trimming. In all, the sample holds about 450,000 clones, and around 80% of those were seen once. 9.5% to 15% of the sample belongs to the ten largest clones.

Source material: PBMCs. This clonotype was sampled from a woman in her 40s in good health. Some clones in this sample may be carry-over from other donors' samples. The chain is encoded by TRBV21-1 joined to TRBJ1-2; TRBD1 reflects the table's D call only, with no check against the DNA. TRBV21-1 is deemed a pseudogene. The nucleotide sequence is given as TGTGCCAGCAGCAATACTCAGGGTTGGAATGGCTACACCTTC. Protein translation: CASSNTQGWNGYTF.